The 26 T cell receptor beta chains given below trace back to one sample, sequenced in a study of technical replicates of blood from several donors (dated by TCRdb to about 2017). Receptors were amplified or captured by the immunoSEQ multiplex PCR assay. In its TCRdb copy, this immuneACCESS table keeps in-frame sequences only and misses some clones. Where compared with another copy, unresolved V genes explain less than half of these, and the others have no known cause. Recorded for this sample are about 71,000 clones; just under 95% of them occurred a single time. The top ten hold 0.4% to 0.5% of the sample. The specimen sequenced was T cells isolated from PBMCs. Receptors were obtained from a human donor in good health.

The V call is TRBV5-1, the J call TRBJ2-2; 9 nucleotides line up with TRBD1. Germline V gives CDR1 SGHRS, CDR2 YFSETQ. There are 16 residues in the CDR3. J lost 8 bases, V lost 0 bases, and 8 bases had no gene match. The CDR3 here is CASSLEQGAHNGELFF. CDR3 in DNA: TGCGCCAGCAGCTTGGAACAGGGGGCGCATAATGGGGAGCTGTTTTTT.

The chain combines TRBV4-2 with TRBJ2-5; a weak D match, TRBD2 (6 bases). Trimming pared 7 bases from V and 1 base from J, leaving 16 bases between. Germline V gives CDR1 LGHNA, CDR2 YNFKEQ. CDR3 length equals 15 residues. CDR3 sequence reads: CASTPEGQPQETQYF. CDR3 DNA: TGTGCCAGCACCCCGGAGGGCCAACCCCAAGAGACCCAGTACTTC.

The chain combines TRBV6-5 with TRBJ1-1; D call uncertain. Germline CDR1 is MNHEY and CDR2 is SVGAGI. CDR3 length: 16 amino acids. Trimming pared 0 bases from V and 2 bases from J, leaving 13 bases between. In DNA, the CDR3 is TGTGCCAGCAGTTACTCGATCGCGGGAGTTAACACTGAAGCTTTCTTT. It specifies CASSYSIAGVNTEAFF.

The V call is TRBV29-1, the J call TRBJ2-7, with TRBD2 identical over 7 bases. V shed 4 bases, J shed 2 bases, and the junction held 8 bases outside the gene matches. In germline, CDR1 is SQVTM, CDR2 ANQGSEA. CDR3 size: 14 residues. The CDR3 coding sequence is TGCAGCGTTGGGGCACTTGGGGGGGCCTACGAGCAGTACTTC. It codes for CSVGALGGAYEQYF.

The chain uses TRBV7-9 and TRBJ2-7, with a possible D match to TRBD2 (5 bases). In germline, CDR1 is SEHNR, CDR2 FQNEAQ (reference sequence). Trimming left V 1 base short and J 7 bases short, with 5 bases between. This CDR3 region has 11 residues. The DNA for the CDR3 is TGTGCCAGCAGCTTAGGGGAGGAGCAGTACTTC. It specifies CASSLGEEQYF.

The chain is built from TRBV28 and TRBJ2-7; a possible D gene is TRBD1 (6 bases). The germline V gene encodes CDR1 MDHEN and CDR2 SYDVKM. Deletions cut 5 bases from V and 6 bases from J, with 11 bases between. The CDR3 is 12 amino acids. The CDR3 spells CASSPTGTEQYF. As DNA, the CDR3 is TGTGCCAGCAGTCCTACAGGGACCGAGCAGTACTTC.

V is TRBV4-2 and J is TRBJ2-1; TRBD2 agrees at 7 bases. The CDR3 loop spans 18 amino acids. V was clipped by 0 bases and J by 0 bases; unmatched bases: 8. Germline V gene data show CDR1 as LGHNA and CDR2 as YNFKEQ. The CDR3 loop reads CASSQDSSGISSYNEQFF. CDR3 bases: TGTGCCAGCAGCCAAGATTCCAGCGGGATTAGCTCCTACAATGAGCAGTTCTTC.

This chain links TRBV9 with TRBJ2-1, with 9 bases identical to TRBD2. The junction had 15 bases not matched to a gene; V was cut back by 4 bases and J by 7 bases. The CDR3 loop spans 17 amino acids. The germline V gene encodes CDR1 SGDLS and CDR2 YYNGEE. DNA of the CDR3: TGTGCCAGCAGCCCCCGTTTCGTAGCGGGAGAAAGGAATGAGCAGTTCTTC. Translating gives CASSPRFVAGERNEQFF.

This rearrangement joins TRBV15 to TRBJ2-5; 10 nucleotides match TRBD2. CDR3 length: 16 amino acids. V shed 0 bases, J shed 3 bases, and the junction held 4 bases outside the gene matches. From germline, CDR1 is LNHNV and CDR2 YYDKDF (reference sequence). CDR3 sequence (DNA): TGTGCCACCAGCAGAGAACCTCTAGCGGGAGAAGAGACCCAGTACTTC. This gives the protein CATSREPLAGEETQYF.

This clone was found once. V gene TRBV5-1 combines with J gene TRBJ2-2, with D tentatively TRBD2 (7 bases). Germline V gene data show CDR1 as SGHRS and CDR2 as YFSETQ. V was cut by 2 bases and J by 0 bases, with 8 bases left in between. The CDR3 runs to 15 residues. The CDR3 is CASSFGGPNTGELFF. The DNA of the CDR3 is TGCGCCAGCAGCTTCGGGGGGCCGAACACCGGGGAGCTGTTTTTT.

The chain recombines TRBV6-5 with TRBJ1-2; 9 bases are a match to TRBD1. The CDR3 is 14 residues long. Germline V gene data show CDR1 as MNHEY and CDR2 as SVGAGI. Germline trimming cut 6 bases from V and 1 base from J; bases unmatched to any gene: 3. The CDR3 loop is CASSRDRDNYGYTF. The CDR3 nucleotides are TGTGCCAGCAGCCGGGACAGGGATAACTATGGCTACACCTTC.

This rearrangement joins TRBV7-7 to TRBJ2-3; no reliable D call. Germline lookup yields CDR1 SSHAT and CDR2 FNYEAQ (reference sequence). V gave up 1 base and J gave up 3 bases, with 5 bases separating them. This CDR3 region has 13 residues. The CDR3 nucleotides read TGTGCCAGCAGCTTAGGAGTGACAGATACGCAGTATTTT. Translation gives CASSLGVTDTQYF.

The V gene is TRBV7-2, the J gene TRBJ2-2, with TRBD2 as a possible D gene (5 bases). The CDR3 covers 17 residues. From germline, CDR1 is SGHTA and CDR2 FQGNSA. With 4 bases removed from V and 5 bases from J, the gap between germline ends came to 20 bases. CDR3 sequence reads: CASSSIQTPGITGELFF. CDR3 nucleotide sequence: TGTGCCAGCAGCTCAATACAGACACCGGGGATTACCGGGGAGCTGTTTTTT.

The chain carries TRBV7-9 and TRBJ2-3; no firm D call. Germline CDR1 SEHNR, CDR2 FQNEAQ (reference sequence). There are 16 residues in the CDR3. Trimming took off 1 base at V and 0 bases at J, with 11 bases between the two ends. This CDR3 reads CASSLDGGLSTDTQYF. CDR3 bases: TGTGCCAGCAGCTTAGATGGCGGATTAAGCACAGATACGCAGTATTTT.

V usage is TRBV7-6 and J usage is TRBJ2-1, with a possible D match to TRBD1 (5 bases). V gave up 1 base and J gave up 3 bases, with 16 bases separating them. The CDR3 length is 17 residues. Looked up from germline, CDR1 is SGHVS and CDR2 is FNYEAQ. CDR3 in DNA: TGTGCCAGCAGCTTAGATATATTCCCCGACAGCTACAATGAGCAGTTCTTC. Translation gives CASSLDIFPDSYNEQFF.

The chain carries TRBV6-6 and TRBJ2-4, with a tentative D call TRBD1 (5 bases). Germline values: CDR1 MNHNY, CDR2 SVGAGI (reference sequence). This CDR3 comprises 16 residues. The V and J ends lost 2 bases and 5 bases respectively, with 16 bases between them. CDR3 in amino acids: CASSYAEIGHENIQYF. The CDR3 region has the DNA TGTGCCAGCAGTTACGCAGAAATAGGACACGAAAACATTCAGTACTTC.

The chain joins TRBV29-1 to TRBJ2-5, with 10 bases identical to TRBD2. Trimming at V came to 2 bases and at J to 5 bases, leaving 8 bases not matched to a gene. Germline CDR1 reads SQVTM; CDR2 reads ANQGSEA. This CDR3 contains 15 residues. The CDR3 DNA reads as TGCAGCGTTGAAAGGCCAGCGGGAGGGCCGGAGACCCAGTACTTC. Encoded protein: CSVERPAGGPETQYF.

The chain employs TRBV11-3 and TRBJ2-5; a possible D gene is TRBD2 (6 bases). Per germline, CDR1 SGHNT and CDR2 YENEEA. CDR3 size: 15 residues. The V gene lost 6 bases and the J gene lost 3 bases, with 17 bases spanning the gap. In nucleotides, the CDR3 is TGTGCCAGCAGTCGACGGGCTAGCGAAAAAGAGACCCAGTACTTC. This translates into CASSRRASEKETQYF.

The CDR3 sequence is CSVVVSSGTNEQFF. In DNA form, the CDR3 reads TGCAGCGTGGTTGTCTCTAGCGGGACCAATGAGCAGTTCTTC. J is TRBJ2-1 and V is TRBV29-1, with 9 bases matching TRBD2. Germline V lookup: CDR1 SQVTM, CDR2 ANQGSEA. J was trimmed by 6 bases and V by 6 bases; bases with no gene match: 9. CDR3 length: 14 residues.

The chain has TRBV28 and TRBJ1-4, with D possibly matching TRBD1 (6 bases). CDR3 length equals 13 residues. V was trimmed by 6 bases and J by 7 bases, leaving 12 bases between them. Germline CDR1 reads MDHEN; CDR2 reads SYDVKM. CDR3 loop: CASRWGRGEKLFF. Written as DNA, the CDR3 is TGTGCCAGCAGATGGGGCAGGGGTGAAAAACTGTTTTTT.

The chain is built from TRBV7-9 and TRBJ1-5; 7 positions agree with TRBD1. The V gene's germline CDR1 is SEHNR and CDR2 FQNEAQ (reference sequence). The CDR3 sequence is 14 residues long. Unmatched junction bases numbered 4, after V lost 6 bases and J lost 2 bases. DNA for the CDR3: TGTGCCAGCAGTCCCGGACAGGGCAATCAGCCCCAGCATTTT. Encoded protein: CASSPGQGNQPQHF.

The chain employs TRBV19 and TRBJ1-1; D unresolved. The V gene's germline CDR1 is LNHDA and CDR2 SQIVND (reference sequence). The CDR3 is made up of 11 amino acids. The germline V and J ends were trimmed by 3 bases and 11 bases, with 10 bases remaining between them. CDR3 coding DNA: TGTGCCAGTAGTATCCAGCGTGGGGCTTTCTTT. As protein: CASSIQRGAFF.

Here the CDR3 reads CASSLVEANEQFF. CDR3 sequence (DNA): TGCGCCAGCAGCTTGGTGGAGGCCAATGAGCAGTTCTTC. V and J are TRBV5-1 and TRBJ2-1, with a possible D match to TRBD2 (5 bases). CDR3 length: 13 residues. From germline, CDR1 is SGHRS and CDR2 YFSETQ. The germline V and J ends were trimmed by 0 bases and 6 bases, with 7 bases remaining between them.

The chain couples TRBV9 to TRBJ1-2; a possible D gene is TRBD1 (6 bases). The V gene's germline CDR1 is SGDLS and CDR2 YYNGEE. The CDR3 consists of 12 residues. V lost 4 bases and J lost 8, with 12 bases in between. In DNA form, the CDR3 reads TGTGCCAGCAGCTCAGACAGGCAAGGCTACACCTTC. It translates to CASSSDRQGYTF.

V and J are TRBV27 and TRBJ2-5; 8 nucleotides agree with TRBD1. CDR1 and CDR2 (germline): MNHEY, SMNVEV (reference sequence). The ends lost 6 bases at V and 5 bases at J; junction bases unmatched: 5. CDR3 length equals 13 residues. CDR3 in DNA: TGTGCCAGCAGGACAGGGGAGGCGGAGACCCAGTACTTC. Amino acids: CASRTGEAETQYF.

This CDR3 is CASSEFQGTEAFF. CDR3 DNA sequence: TGTGCCAGCAGTGAATTCCAGGGCACTGAAGCTTTCTTT. The rearrangement links TRBV6-1 to TRBJ1-1; D is possibly TRBD1 (5 bases). The CDR3 is made up of 13 amino acids. Germline values: CDR1 MNHNS, CDR2 SASEGT. With 2 bases removed from V and 4 bases from J, the gap between germline ends came to 8 bases.